This entry concerns a single TCR beta chain. What it binds is not known. Primers included in the PCR were 60 Vbeta and 13 Jbeta primers. Profiled with immunoSEQ multiplex PCR; TCRdb holds only in-frame clones, not every one. The sample has about 160,000 clones, about 80% seen once. These data originate in a study of cytomegalovirus exposure and HLA in healthy donors. Study information: When 398 donors were genotyped, 81% of them were found to fall in the Caucasian-associated ancestry cluster. Findings and caveats of the study: TCR beta V- and J-gene trimming was later associated with a missense DCLRE1C variant. TCR association rates varied by HLA locus in a later analysis, with DRB1 highest and HLA-C lowest.

Germline loops: CDR1 KGHSH, CDR2 LQKENI. V was shortened by 4 bases and J by 0 bases, with 9 bases between the two germline ends. CDR3 length: 15 residues. V usage is TRBV18 and J usage is TRBJ2-2; weak D call: TRBD1 (6 bases). Sequencing was done on a sample of PBMCs. This TCR was sampled from a man in his forties or fifties in good health and CMV-seronegative. For the CDR3, the DNA is TGTGCCAGCTCACTAGGACAGCCGAACACCGGGGAGCTGTTTTTT. Its protein product is CASSLGQPNTGELFF.